This paragraph covers one T cell receptor (beta chain) sequence. TCRalpha and TCRbeta cDNA was put through two nested PCRs of roughly 15 and 9 cycles. TCRdb re-called the 5' RACE reads and shows each CDR3 protein once, DNA omitted. The specimen's table records some 170,000 distinct CDR3 sequences. The data stem from a study of monozygotic twins with inflammatory bowel disease. Per the germline V gene, CDR1 is SEHNR and CDR2 is FQNEAQ (reference sequence). The CDR3 extends over 12 amino acids. This chain joins TRBV7-9 and TRBJ2-5. This clonotype originated in a human donor with ulcerative colitis or Crohn's disease, or a healthy co-twin of an affected twin (not recorded which). Input material: blood. The CDR3 loop reads CASSPERETQYF.